This TCR beta chain was profiled in a study of T cells after yellow fever vaccination. Trimming removed 4 bases at V and 2 bases at J, with 11 bases between. This CDR3 spans 14 amino acids. Germline values: CDR1 SGHVS, CDR2 FQNEAQ. This clonotype appeared many times. TCRdb used MiXCR to reprocess the 5' RACE reads, holding one entry per CDR3 protein. Among about 160,000 distinct CDR3 sequences, roughly 9% were seen once, and the ten largest hold roughly a third. Sequences were derived from CD8+ T cells sorted from PBMCs, sampled 45 days after the yellow fever booster vaccination. This TCR was sampled from a man younger than 35 who received the YFV17D yellow fever vaccine. This sequence joins TRBV7-8 and TRBJ2-5; D may be TRBD2 (6 bases). The CDR3 DNA reads TGTGCCAGCAGCTCCGGAGGGCTACAAGAGACCCAGTACTTC. This encodes CASSSGGLQETQYF.